This T cell receptor (beta chain) was sequenced during a study of cytomegalovirus exposure and HLA in healthy donors. Findings and caveats of the study: Most CMV-associated TCR beta chains were later found to appear HLA-restricted. There were 164 TCR beta chains listed as cytomegalovirus-associated. Many donors shared some public TCRs, even though most TCR sequences were rare.

Unrecorded immune exposures were likely, despite nominal health at sampling. Trimming left V 0 bases short and J 2 bases short, with 8 bases between. Germline V gene sequence: CDR1 MGHRA, CDR2 YSYEKL. This CDR3 has 14 amino acids. The PCR was carried out with 60 Vbeta primers and 13 Jbeta primers. The table came from immunoSEQ multiplex PCR; TCRdb's copy has only in-frame clones and leaves some out. The sample table includes over 150,000 clones. A word on this clone: Its specificity is not known.

Sequencing used PBMCs. The chain links TRBV4-1 to TRBJ2-7; D unresolved. The TCR comes from a boy aged 10-17 years in good health and CMV-seronegative. The CDR3, as DNA: TGCGCCAGCAGCCAAGAGTCCGGTGCCTACGAGCAGTACTTC. Protein product: CASSQESGAYEQYF.